One and the same sample provided the 24 T cell receptor beta chains below, sequenced in a study of human T cells and chemical hapten exposure. The time point denotes: patch test 3, about 24 weeks after DPC sensitization. Treatment here: therapeutic diphenylcyclopropenone sensitization with weekly scalp DPC. MiXCR, run by TCRdb on the RACE reads, gives a single entry per CDR3 protein. The sample has roughly 130,000 distinct CDR3 sequences, around 10% seen once. This specimen consisted of whole blood, obtained in connection with sensitization to the hapten diphenylcyclopropenone (DPC). These receptors all stem from a woman aged 45-60 years with alopecia areata. Some clones in this sample may be carry-over from other donors' samples.

The sample holds a few counts of this clonotype. The chain uses TRBV24-1 and TRBJ1-4; 7 bases are shared with TRBD1. The CDR3 spans 16 residues. V was clipped by 3 bases and J by 6 bases; unmatched bases: 9. In germline, CDR1 is KGHDR, CDR2 SFDVKD. In nucleotides, the CDR3 is TGTGCCACCAGTGATGGGGCGACAGGGCTCGATGAAAAACTGTTTTTT. Protein: CATSDGATGLDEKLFF.

This chain links TRBV28 with TRBJ2-7; D may be TRBD1 (6 bases). Trimming stripped 1 base from V and 0 bases from J, with 16 bases between. Looked up from germline, CDR1 is MDHEN and CDR2 is SYDVKM. CDR3 length equals 17 residues. CDR3 nucleotides: TGTGCCAGCAGTTTATCTTCCAGGACAGCATTCTCCTACGAGCAGTACTTC. As protein: CASSLSSRTAFSYEQYF.

At least ten counts were recorded for this clonotype. The chain employs TRBV29-1 and TRBJ2-5; D gene uncertain. V dropped 1 base and J dropped 3 bases, with 6 bases sitting between them. This CDR3 contains 12 residues. From germline, CDR1 is SQVTM and CDR2 ANQGSEA. The CDR3 sequence is CSVEGRKETQYF. CDR3 nucleotides: TGCAGCGTTGAAGGCAGAAAAGAGACCCAGTACTTC.

This clonotype was picked up a small number of times. The rearrangement joins TRBV7-2 to TRBJ2-7; perhaps TRBD1 as D (5 bases). V was cut by 0 bases and J by 5 bases, with 11 bases left in between. Per the germline V gene, CDR1 is SGHTA and CDR2 is FQGNSA. This CDR3 has 14 residues. The CDR3 DNA is TGTGCCAGCAGCTTAGCAGCCAGGGCCGACGAGCAGTACTTC. Its translation: CASSLAARADEQYF.

This clonotype occurred once. The chain has TRBV13 and TRBJ2-7; D is perhaps TRBD1 or TRBD2 (5 bases each). V lost 0 bases, J lost 7 bases, and 16 bases lay in between. Germline-derived CDR1 and CDR2 are PRHDT and FYEKMQ (reference sequence). The CDR3 runs 15 residues. The CDR3 DNA sequence: TGTGCCAGCAGCTTAGGGGGGAGCAGGGTGCGGGAGCAGTACTTC. As protein: CASSLGGSRVREQYF.

This clonotype was counted ten times or more. The chain has TRBV7-2 and TRBJ1-5; D is unclear. CDR1 SGHTA and CDR2 FQGNSA come from the germline V gene. The CDR3 covers 15 residues. Trimming took 5 bases from V and 0 from J, leaving 11 bases between them. Here the CDR3 reads CASSPTRYSNQPQHF. Written as DNA, the CDR3 is TGTGCCAGCAGCCCGACACGTTATAGCAATCAGCCCCAGCATTTT.

The gene calls are TRBV29-1 and TRBJ2-3, with 7 positions matching TRBD2. Germline CDR1 SQVTM, CDR2 ANQGSEA. The CDR3 totals 14 residues. V lost 6 bases to trimming and J lost 6 bases; unmatched junction nucleotides: 12. The CDR3 DNA reads as TGCAGCGTCACGTGGGCGGGAGATGGGGATACGCAGTATTTT. This codes for CSVTWAGDGDTQYF.

Many counts were recorded for this clonotype. The chain recombines TRBV29-1 with TRBJ1-1; 7 nucleotides match TRBD1. The V gene's germline CDR1 is SQVTM and CDR2 ANQGSEA. This CDR3 is 14 amino acids long. V lost 4 bases and J lost 2; bases outside the gene matches: 7. The CDR3 spells CSVAPGTANTEAFF. Here the CDR3 DNA reads TGCAGCGTTGCCCCCGGGACAGCTAACACTGAAGCTTTCTTT.

This clonotype was observed a handful of times. The chain employs TRBV29-1 and TRBJ1-1; TRBD1 aligns across 11 bases. V lost 7 bases and J lost 5; bases outside the gene matches: 3. Germline CDR1 and CDR2: SQVTM and ANQGSEA. This CDR3 has 12 residues. This CDR3 is CSGDRGGTEAFF. The CDR3 DNA reads as TGCAGCGGGGACAGGGGGGGGACTGAAGCTTTCTTT.

The CDR3 loop reads CASSPGGGSYNSPLHF. In DNA form, the CDR3 reads TGTGCCAGCAGTCCAGGGGGGGGTTCCTATAATTCACCCCTCCACTTT. The genes are TRBV28 and TRBJ1-6; 7 bases line up with TRBD1. The germline V gene encodes CDR1 MDHEN and CDR2 SYDVKM. V shed 5 bases, J shed 1 base, and the junction held 5 bases outside the gene matches. The CDR3 loop spans 16 amino acids.

The chain combines TRBV15 with TRBJ1-5; 12 bases map to TRBD1. In germline, CDR1 is LNHNV, CDR2 YYDKDF (reference sequence). The CDR3 contains 15 residues. The J segment lost 5 bases and the V segment lost 5 bases, leaving 4 bases of the junction unmatched. The CDR3 spells CATSGDRGLDQPQHF. Here the CDR3 DNA reads TGTGCCACCAGCGGGGACAGGGGGCTTGATCAGCCCCAGCATTTT.

This clonotype has just a few counts. The chain has TRBV28 and TRBJ1-5; D unclear. V was shortened by 5 bases and J by 2 bases, with 10 bases between the two germline ends. Germline loops: CDR1 MDHEN, CDR2 SYDVKM. This CDR3 region has 14 residues. CDR3 nucleotides: TGTGCCAGCAGTGCCTCTAGGGGCAATCAGCCCCAGCATTTT. Its protein is CASSASRGNQPQHF.

V usage is TRBV6-2 or TRBV6-3 and J usage is TRBJ2-5, with D uncertain. The CDR3 spans 14 residues. Trimming pared 4 bases from V and 5 bases from J, leaving 14 bases between. Germline loops: CDR1 MNHEY, CDR2 SVGEGT. CDR3 region: CASSWSVRRETQYF. CDR3 bases: TGTGCCAGCAGTTGGAGCGTGCGGCGGGAGACCCAGTACTTC.

The chain recombines TRBV2 with TRBJ1-1, with no clear D. The germline gives CDR1 SNHLY, CDR2 FYNNEI. The CDR3 runs 15 residues. V lost 8 bases and J 3 bases, leaving 19 bases between the germline ends. In DNA form, the CDR3 reads TGTGCCAGCTGCGCCACGATGACTGGGGACACTGAAGCTTTCTTT. The encoded protein is CASCATMTGDTEAFF.

This clonotype was picked up a small number of times. The chain combines TRBV2 with TRBJ1-2; 9 nucleotides match TRBD1. The CDR3 covers 16 residues. Looked up from germline, CDR1 is SNHLY and CDR2 is FYNNEI. Germline trimming cut 4 bases from V and 4 bases from J; bases unmatched to any gene: 10. The CDR3 DNA reads TGTGCCAGCAGTGCAACATTACAGGGGGCAATCTATGGCTACACCTTC. Protein product: CASSATLQGAIYGYTF.

The CDR3 DNA reads as TGTGCCAGCAATGACAGGGGCTCCCAAGAGACCCAGTACTTC. Its translation: CASNDRGSQETQYF. The chain employs TRBV28 and TRBJ2-5, with 8 bases lining up with TRBD1. This CDR3 is 14 amino acids long. Trimming cost V 7 bases and J 1 base; bases outside gene matches: 5. Germline CDR1 and CDR2: MDHEN and SYDVKM.

This clonotype came up many times. The J gene is TRBJ2-3, the V gene TRBV7-2, with D hard to call. CDR1 SGHTA and CDR2 FQGNSA come from the germline V gene. The CDR3 is 14 residues long. Trimming took off 2 bases at V and 2 bases at J, with 8 bases between the two ends. This CDR3 reads CASSLYPATDTQYF. CDR3 nucleotides: TGTGCCAGCAGCTTATACCCTGCCACAGATACGCAGTATTTT.

The V and J genes are TRBV28 and TRBJ2-1; TRBD1 aligns across 8 bases. Trimming cost V 5 bases and J 5 bases; bases outside gene matches: 5. Germline loops: CDR1 MDHEN, CDR2 SYDVKM. CDR3 length equals 14 residues. The CDR3 sequence: CASSPSDRDNEQFF. In DNA, the CDR3 is TGTGCCAGCAGTCCTTCGGACAGGGACAATGAGCAGTTCTTC. The full variable domain, its missing parts supplied by reference TRBV28 and TRBJ2-1, is DVKVTQSSRYLVKRTGEKVFLECVQDMDHENMFWYRQDPGLGLRLIYFSYDVKMKEKGDIPEGYSVSREKKERFSLILESASTNQTSMYLCASSPSDRDNEQFFGPGTRLTVL.

CDR3 loop: CASSLVDQPEGYTF. CDR3 DNA: TGTGCCAGCAGCTTGGTTGACCAACCGGAAGGCTACACCTTC. The chain carries TRBV5-5 and TRBJ1-2, with D unresolved. The V and J ends lost 0 bases and 8 bases respectively, with 14 bases between them. This CDR3 is 14 amino acids long. Per the germline V gene, CDR1 is SGHKS and CDR2 is YYEKEE (reference sequence).

This chain uses TRBV10-3 with TRBJ2-3; D gene unclear. Trimming removed 0 bases from V and 5 bases from J, with 9 bases in between. The CDR3 consists of 14 residues. Per the germline V gene, CDR1 is ENHRY and CDR2 is SYGVKD. CDR3 sequence: CAISESSNLDTQYF. The CDR3 nucleotides are TGTGCCATCAGTGAGTCGTCTAATTTAGATACGCAGTATTTT.

V and J are TRBV12-3 or TRBV12-4 and TRBJ2-2; D is unclear. Trimming removed 4 bases from V and 3 bases from J, with 6 bases in between. The CDR3 length is 13 residues. CDR3 region: CASSSGYTGELFF. Here the CDR3 DNA reads TGTGCCAGCAGTTCAGGATACACCGGGGAGCTGTTTTTT.

This chain connects TRBV30 to TRBJ1-5; tentatively, D is TRBD1 (5 bases). Germline CDR1 and CDR2: GTSNPN and SVGIG (reference sequence). This CDR3 contains 13 residues. Trimming left V 3 bases short and J 5 bases short, with 11 bases between. DNA of the CDR3: TGTGCCTGGAGCGGGGGGTTAGATCAGCCCCAGCATTTT. Amino acids: CAWSGGLDQPQHF.

The V and J genes are TRBV20-1 and TRBJ2-2; no clear D gene. Trimming removed 0 bases from V and 0 bases from J, with 8 bases in between. This CDR3 spans 15 amino acids. Germline CDR1 DFQATT, CDR2 SNEGSKA (reference sequence). CDR3 in amino acids: CSARDTGANTGELFF. The CDR3 DNA reads as TGCAGTGCTAGAGATACTGGAGCGAACACCGGGGAGCTGTTTTTT.

The V gene is TRBV3-1, the J gene TRBJ2-1; the match to TRBD2 covers 14 bases. The CDR3 totals 18 residues. Germline CDR1 and CDR2: LGHDT and YNNKEL (reference sequence). The ends lost 4 bases at V and 7 bases at J; junction bases unmatched: 12. In DNA form, the CDR3 reads TGTGCCAGCAGCCCTTTAGGACTAGCGGGAGGCCGGCAAAATGAGCAGTTCTTC. This gives the protein CASSPLGLAGGRQNEQFF.